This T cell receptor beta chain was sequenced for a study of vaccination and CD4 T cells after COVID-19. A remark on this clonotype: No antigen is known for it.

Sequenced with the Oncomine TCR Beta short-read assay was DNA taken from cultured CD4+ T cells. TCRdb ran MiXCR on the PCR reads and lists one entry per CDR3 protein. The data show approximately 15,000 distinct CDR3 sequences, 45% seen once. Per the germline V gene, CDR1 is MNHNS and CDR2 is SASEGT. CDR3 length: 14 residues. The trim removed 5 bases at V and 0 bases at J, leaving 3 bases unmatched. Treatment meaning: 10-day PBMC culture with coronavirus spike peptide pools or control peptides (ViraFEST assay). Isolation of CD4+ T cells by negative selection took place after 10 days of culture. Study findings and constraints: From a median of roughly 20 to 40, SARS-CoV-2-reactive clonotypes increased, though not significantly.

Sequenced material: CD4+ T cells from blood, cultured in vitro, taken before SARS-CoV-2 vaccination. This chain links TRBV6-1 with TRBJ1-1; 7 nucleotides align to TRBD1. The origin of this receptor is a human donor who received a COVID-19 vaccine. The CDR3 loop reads CASSPTGMNTEAFF. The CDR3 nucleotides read TGTGCCAGCAGTCCGACAGGGATGAACACTGAAGCTTTCTTT.